This T cell receptor beta chain was recorded in a study of Graves' ophthalmopathy and Graves' hyperthyroidism. Study-wide context: The collection of peripheral blood took place at initial diagnosis, before any treatment.

This clonotype came up many times. What it binds is unknown. General observations from the study: Thyroid clonotypes that were expanded above 0.001 frequency mostly also appeared in blood. A 13-signature model separated ophthalmopathy from stable hyperthyroidism, about 90% sensitivity, around 81% specificity.

RNA transcripts were the template, and TCR beta CDR3 regions were amplified from them. First-round RT-PCR with HTBI primers preceded a second-round multiplex PCR. TCRdb used MiXCR to reprocess the multiplex PCR reads, holding one entry per CDR3 protein. There are more than 300,000 distinct CDR3 sequences in the sample; just over 15% occur only once, and 5.5% to 8% lies in the top ten. V lost 7 bases, J lost 3 bases, and 16 bases lay in between. From germline, CDR1 is SNHLY and CDR2 FYNNEI. This CDR3 has 14 amino acids. What was sequenced was peripheral blood. The receptor was derived from a woman aged 18 to 35 with stable Graves' hyperthyroidism. The chain uses TRBV2 and TRBJ2-7, with a possible D match to TRBD1 (6 bases). The CDR3: CASTQSGQNYEQYF. For the CDR3, the DNA is TGTGCCAGCACACAATCCGGACAGAACTACGAGCAGTACTTC. Complete variable domain (other parts from reference TRBV2 and TRBJ2-7): EPEVTQTPSHQVTQMGQEVILRCVPISNHLYFYWYRQILGQKVEFLVSFYNNEISEKSEIFDDQFSVERPDGSNFTLKIRSTKLEDSAMYFCASTQSGQNYEQYFGPGTRLTVT.